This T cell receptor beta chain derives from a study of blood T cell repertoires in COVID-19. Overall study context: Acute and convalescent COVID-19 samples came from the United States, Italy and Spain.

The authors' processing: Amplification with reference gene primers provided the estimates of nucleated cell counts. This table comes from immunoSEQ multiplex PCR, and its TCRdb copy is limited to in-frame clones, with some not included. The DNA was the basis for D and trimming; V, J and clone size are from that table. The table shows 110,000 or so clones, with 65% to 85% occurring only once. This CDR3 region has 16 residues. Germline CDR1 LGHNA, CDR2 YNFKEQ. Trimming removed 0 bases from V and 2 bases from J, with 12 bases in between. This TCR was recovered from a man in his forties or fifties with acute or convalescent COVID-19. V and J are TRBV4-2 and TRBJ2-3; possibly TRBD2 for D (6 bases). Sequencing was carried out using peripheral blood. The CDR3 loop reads CASSQEGGKITDTQYF. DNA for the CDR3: TGTGCCAGCAGCCAAGAGGGCGGGAAAATCACAGATACGCAGTATTTT.